The 25 T cell receptor beta chains below come from one sample, sequenced in a study of shared clonotypes between healthy human individuals. Assay: immunoSEQ multiplex PCR; the TCRdb copy retains only in-frame clones and omits some. The table includes around 350,000 clones, around four fifths detected once. The sample consisted of memory CD4+ T cells sorted from blood. Subset of the sample: CD45RA-negative fraction. The receptors were sampled from a young man in good health.

Many counts were recorded for this clone. The CDR3 reads CASSDPAGPSDTQYF. CDR3 nucleotide sequence: TGTGCCAGCAGCGACCCTGCAGGGCCGTCAGATACGCAGTATTTT. The V gene is TRBV6-5, the J gene TRBJ2-3; D possibly corresponds to TRBD1 (5 bases). V shed 6 bases and J shed 4 bases, with 17 bases lying between them. The CDR3 sequence is 15 residues long. In germline, CDR1 is MNHEY, CDR2 SVGAGI.

The rearrangement links TRBV11-3 to TRBJ2-2; 13 bases align to TRBD2. V lost 5 bases to trimming and J lost 5 bases; unmatched junction nucleotides: 11. CDR3 length: 18 amino acids. Germline V gene lookup returns CDR1 SGHNT and CDR2 YENEEA. The CDR3 DNA is TGTGCCAGCAGCCCCAACCCCGGGACTAGCGGGACAACCGGGGAGCTGTTTTTT. It specifies CASSPNPGTSGTTGELFF.

The V call is TRBV2, the J call TRBJ1-4; 7 bases map to TRBD1. In germline, CDR1 is SNHLY, CDR2 FYNNEI. The V segment lost 2 bases and the J segment 8 bases; nucleotides outside the gene matches: 5. There are 14 residues in the CDR3. CDR3 amino acids: CASSEPSTGEKLFF. CDR3 in DNA: TGTGCCAGCAGTGAACCTTCGACAGGGGAAAAACTGTTTTTT.

This clone was seen more than once but under ten times. J is TRBJ2-7 and V is TRBV27; TRBD2 might be the D (5 bases). The CDR3 has 13 amino acids. CDR1 MNHEY and CDR2 SMNVEV come from the germline V gene (reference sequence). Trimming removed 4 bases at V and 6 bases at J, with 13 bases between. CDR3 nucleotide sequence: TGTGCCAGCAGTTGGAGGACGGTCAGCGAGCAGTACTTC. Its protein is CASSWRTVSEQYF.

This clone was counted only a few times. The V gene is TRBV2, the J gene TRBJ2-3; 9 bases map to TRBD2. V trimming: 8 bases; J trimming: 4 bases; junction bases outside the gene matches: 4. CDR3 length: 13 amino acids. Germline assignment: CDR1 SNHLY and CDR2 FYNNEI. Here the CDR3 reads CASAGGYADTQYF. CDR3 bases: TGTGCCAGCGCGGGGGGGTACGCAGATACGCAGTATTTT.

The J gene is TRBJ2-1, the V gene TRBV28; 10 bases fit TRBD2. Trimming took 6 bases from V and 2 from J; bases not matched to a gene: 4. This CDR3 has 15 amino acids. In germline, CDR1 is MDHEN, CDR2 SYDVKM. CDR3 loop: CASSRTSGTYNEQFF. CDR3 sequence (DNA): TGTGCCAGCAGCCGGACTAGCGGAACCTACAATGAGCAGTTCTTC. The full variable domain, rest sourced from reference TRBV28 and TRBJ2-1, is DVKVTQSSRYLVKRTGEKVFLECVQDMDHENMFWYRQDPGLGLRLIYFSYDVKMKEKGDIPEGYSVSREKKERFSLILESASTNQTSMYLCASSRTSGTYNEQFFGPGTRLTVL.

The sample holds a few counts of this clone. The chain recombines TRBV6-1 with TRBJ2-7; TRBD1 matches 8 bases. V lost 0 bases to trimming and J lost 0 bases; unmatched junction nucleotides: 1. Germline assignment: CDR1 MNHNS and CDR2 SASEGT. The CDR3 is 15 amino acids. The CDR3 is CASSEAGTGSYEQYF. As DNA, the CDR3 is TGTGCCAGCAGTGAAGCGGGGACAGGCTCCTACGAGCAGTACTTC.

This chain connects TRBV27 to TRBJ1-1, with D perhaps matching TRBD1 (6 bases). CDR1 and CDR2 (germline): MNHEY, SMNVEV (reference sequence). The V and J ends lost 6 bases and 4 bases respectively, with 21 bases between them. The CDR3 extends over 16 amino acids. CDR3 sequence reads: CASRTFPLGGGTEAFF. In DNA form, the CDR3 reads TGTGCCAGCAGGACATTCCCCCTGGGAGGGGGCACTGAAGCTTTCTTT.

The chain is built from TRBV5-4 and TRBJ2-7; TRBD2 matches at 9 bases. Germline assignment: CDR1 SGHNT and CDR2 YYREEE (reference sequence). The CDR3 extends over 14 amino acids. With 2 bases clipped from V and 7 bases from J, the junction kept 7 bases outside the gene matches. The CDR3 nucleotides are TGTGCCAGCAGCTTAGATAGCGGGAGAGGTGAGCAGTACTTC. Translated, it gives CASSLDSGRGEQYF.

The J gene is TRBJ2-7, the V gene TRBV2; a possible D gene is TRBD2 (5 bases). The CDR3 totals 13 residues. Per germline, CDR1 SNHLY and CDR2 FYNNEI. Between the trimmed V and J ends, which lost 7 bases and 2 bases, there was a span of 12 bases. CDR3 sequence: CASIPGLTYEQYF. As DNA, the CDR3 is TGTGCCAGCATCCCGGGATTAACCTACGAGCAGTACTTC.

The chain joins TRBV7-8 to TRBJ1-1; D not certain. V was cut by 2 bases and J by 2 bases, with 9 bases left in between. This CDR3 region has 14 residues. Germline lookup yields CDR1 SGHVS and CDR2 FQNEAQ. CDR3 region: CASSLWAGNTEAFF. CDR3 sequence (DNA): TGTGCCAGCAGCTTATGGGCGGGTAACACTGAAGCTTTCTTT.

J is TRBJ2-4 and V is TRBV11-2; D not resolved. V shed 4 bases and J shed 0 bases, with 19 bases lying between them. Looked up from germline, CDR1 is SGHAT and CDR2 is FQNNGV. The CDR3 has 18 amino acids. DNA for the CDR3: TGTGCCAGCAGCTCCCTGGTGGGAACAGATCTAGCCAAAAACATTCAGTACTTC. It specifies CASSSLVGTDLAKNIQYF.

This chain links TRBV5-1 with TRBJ2-5; 8 bases fit TRBD1. Germline CDR1 SGHRS, CDR2 YFSETQ. The CDR3 sequence is 14 residues long. V trimming: 6 bases; J trimming: 1 base; junction bases outside the gene matches: 5. The CDR3 protein is CASNLQGGQETQYF. DNA for the CDR3: TGCGCCAGCAATCTACAGGGGGGCCAAGAGACCCAGTACTTC. Full variable domain (rest looked up from reference TRBV5-1 and TRBJ2-5): KAGVTQTPRYLIKTRGQQVTLSCSPISGHRSVSWYQQTPGQGLQFLFEYFSETQRNKGNFPGRFSGRQFSNSRSEMNVSTLELGDSALYLCASNLQGGQETQYFGPGTRLLVL.

The chain carries TRBV5-1 and TRBJ2-1, with TRBD1 identical over 7 bases. The CDR3 has 14 residues. The V segment lost 2 bases and the J segment 7 bases; nucleotides outside the gene matches: 6. Germline CDR1 and CDR2: SGHRS and YFSETQ. The CDR3 coding sequence is TGCGCCAGCAGCTTAGGGACAGCGAGTAATGAGCAGTTCTTC. As protein: CASSLGTASNEQFF.

The gene calls are TRBV4-1 and TRBJ1-5; no reliable D call. V was pared by 0 bases and J by 3 bases, with 9 bases between. The germline gives CDR1 MGHRA, CDR2 YSYEKL. The CDR3 totals 15 residues. CDR3 in DNA: TGCGCCAGCAGCCAAGACCTAAACATCAATCAGCCCCAGCATTTT. Translated: CASSQDLNINQPQHF.

This chain joins TRBV5-1 and TRBJ2-7; D is unresolved. The ends were cut back, 0 bases at V and 0 bases at J, with 4 bases in the middle. This CDR3 spans 13 amino acids. Germline V CDR1 and CDR2: SGHRS, YFSETQ. The CDR3 sequence is CASSLVVSYEQYF. As DNA, the CDR3 is TGCGCCAGCAGCTTGGTCGTCTCCTACGAGCAGTACTTC.

The chain couples TRBV30 to TRBJ1-2; TRBD1 might be the D (6 bases). V lost 3 bases and J lost 9, with 17 bases in between. In germline, CDR1 is GTSNPN, CDR2 SVGIG (reference sequence). This CDR3 region has 13 residues. The CDR3 region is CAWRLRGYGSYTF. CDR3 DNA: TGTGCCTGGAGACTCAGGGGCTATGGCAGCTACACCTTC. Based on the CDR3 plus reference TRBV30 and TRBJ1-2, the full variable domain is SQTIHQWPATLVQPVGSPLSLECTVEGTSNPNLYWYRQAAGRGLQLLFYSVGIGQISSEVPQNLSASRPQDRQFILSSKKLLLSDSGFYLCAWRLRGYGSYTFGSGTRLTVV.

The chain recombines TRBV6-6 with TRBJ2-7; 10 bases are a match to TRBD2. CDR1 and CDR2 from the germline V gene are MNHNY and SVGAGI (reference sequence). There are 15 residues in the CDR3. Trimming cost V 0 bases and J 5 bases; bases outside gene matches: 4. The CDR3 here is CASSYSPSGSDEQYF. CDR3 bases: TGTGCCAGCAGTTACTCGCCTAGCGGGAGCGACGAGCAGTACTTC.

The count of this clone is one. The rearrangement joins TRBV5-1 to TRBJ2-7; D gene ambiguous. This CDR3 has 11 residues. Germline lookup yields CDR1 SGHRS and CDR2 YFSETQ. V was clipped by 5 bases and J by 2 bases, with 5 bases between them. CDR3 nucleotide sequence: TGCGCCAGCAGAATAGCCTACGAGCAGTACTTC. This sequence encodes CASRIAYEQYF.

The rearrangement uses TRBV28 and TRBJ2-3, with D possibly matching TRBD2 (5 bases). This CDR3 is built from 15 residues. Germline CDR1 reads MDHEN; CDR2 reads SYDVKM. The V and J ends lost 8 bases and 0 bases respectively, with 15 bases between them. CDR3 nucleotides: TGTGCCAGCCACCCCTTAGCGTCTAGCACAGATACGCAGTATTTT. Its protein is CASHPLASSTDTQYF.

CDR3 bases: TGTGCCAGCAGTGAAGTACTAGCGGGAAACACAGATACGCAGTATTTT. Amino acids: CASSEVLAGNTDTQYF. The chain combines TRBV6-1 with TRBJ2-3; TRBD2 matches at 10 bases. The CDR3 length is 16 residues. The V gene end was trimmed by 1 base and the J gene end by 2 bases; junction bases not matched to a gene: 3. From germline, CDR1 is MNHNS and CDR2 SASEGT.

The chain joins TRBV29-1 to TRBJ2-7; tentative D call: TRBD1 (6 bases). Germline V gene data show CDR1 as SQVTM and CDR2 as ANQGSEA. Trimming left V 4 bases short and J 5 bases short, with 12 bases between. The CDR3 runs to 12 residues. CDR3 amino acids: CSVVAAGDEQYF. As DNA, the CDR3 is TGCAGCGTTGTGGCGGCAGGGGACGAGCAGTACTTC.

This clone was seen more than once but under ten times. V is TRBV29-1 and J is TRBJ1-5; D perhaps matches TRBD1 (6 bases). CDR3 size: 13 residues. Trimming shortened V by 3 bases and J by 7 bases, and 13 bases separated the two germline ends. Germline-derived CDR1 and CDR2 are SQVTM and ANQGSEA. The CDR3 region is CSVDQGPGQPQHF. CDR3 DNA: TGCAGCGTTGATCAGGGGCCGGGACAGCCCCAGCATTTT.

The chain has TRBV15 and TRBJ1-5; TRBD1 agrees at 7 bases. V dropped 1 base and J dropped 5; count of bases not matched to a gene: 2. The CDR3 runs 14 residues. CDR1 is LNHNV, CDR2 YYDKDF, per germline (reference sequence). This CDR3 is CATSRGDRDQPQHF. The CDR3 region has the DNA TGTGCCACCAGCAGAGGCGACAGGGATCAGCCCCAGCATTTT.

The V gene is TRBV6-6, the J gene TRBJ1-4; D is ambiguous. V lost 2 bases to trimming and J lost 1 base, with 5 bases between them. In germline, CDR1 is MNHNY, CDR2 SVGAGI (reference sequence). The CDR3 covers 14 residues. The CDR3 coding sequence is TGTGCCAGCAGTTACGGAAGAACTAATGAAAAACTGTTTTTT. This codes for CASSYGRTNEKLFF.